These 10 T cell receptor beta chains share one sample of origin, sequenced in a study of vaccination and CD4 T cells after COVID-19. Treatment here: roughly ten-day PBMC culture with coronavirus spike peptide pools or control peptides (ViraFEST assay). No antigen is known for these receptors. The study sequenced cultured CD4+ T cell DNA using the Oncomine TCR Beta short-read assay. TCRdb re-analysed the PCR reads in MiXCR, keeping a single row per CDR3 protein. Counted here are around 20,000 distinct CDR3 sequences, roughly 40% occurring once; the ten biggest clones make up under 9.5%. The specimen was CD4+ T cells from blood, cultured in vitro, collected after SARS-CoV-2 vaccination. These receptors were obtained from a human donor who had recovered from COVID-19.

This clonotype occurred a few times. The V and J genes are TRBV2 and TRBJ1-6; 9 nucleotides match TRBD1. The CDR3 covers 15 residues. Germline V gene sequence: CDR1 SNHLY, CDR2 FYNNEI. Losses at the gene ends were 8 bases for V and 6 bases for J; bases not matched to a gene: 8. CDR3 DNA: TGTGCCAGCTTCGGACAGGGGTTCTCTAATTCACCCCTCCACTTT. Translating it yields CASFGQGFSNSPLHF.

The V gene is TRBV2, the J gene TRBJ1-3; 7 nucleotides line up with TRBD1. The junction had 11 bases not matched to a gene; V was cut back by 7 bases and J by 8 bases. CDR1 SNHLY and CDR2 FYNNEI come from the germline V gene. This CDR3 is 14 amino acids long. CDR3 sequence reads: CASKNDRASDTIYF. The DNA of the CDR3 is TGTGCCAGCAAGAACGACAGGGCGAGTGACACCATATATTTT.

This clonotype was found a few times. The gene calls are TRBV20-1 and TRBJ1-2; 9 bases agree with TRBD1. Trimming at V came to 1 base and at J to 8 bases, leaving 14 bases not matched to a gene. This CDR3 region has 16 residues. Germline values: CDR1 DFQATT, CDR2 SNEGSKA (reference sequence). CDR3 residues: CSARGDRGQGPGGYTF. The CDR3 DNA reads as TGCAGTGCTAGAGGAGATAGGGGACAGGGTCCCGGAGGCTACACCTTC.

This clonotype was recorded once. The CDR3 bases are TGTGCCAGCAGTTCGCCGGGACTTGGGAACAATGAGCAGTTCTTC. It specifies CASSSPGLGNNEQFF. This chain joins TRBV28 and TRBJ2-1, with D tentatively TRBD2 (6 bases). CDR1 is MDHEN and CDR2 is SYDVKM in the germline V gene. This CDR3 is built from 15 residues. V shed 4 bases and J shed 5 bases, with 15 bases lying between them.

The CDR3 here is CASSSSGGRSTDTQYF. CDR3 in DNA: TGTGCCAGTAGTAGCAGCGGGGGGCGTAGCACAGATACGCAGTATTTT. J is TRBJ2-3 and V is TRBV19; 9 nucleotides match TRBD2. Germline assignment: CDR1 LNHDA and CDR2 SQIVND (reference sequence). CDR3 length equals 16 residues. V dropped 4 bases and J dropped 0; count of bases not matched to a gene: 5.

This clonotype was seen a handful of times. The V gene is TRBV2, the J gene TRBJ2-3, with D perhaps TRBD2 (6 bases). The CDR3 sequence is 15 residues long. Per germline, CDR1 SNHLY and CDR2 FYNNEI. Trimming pared 6 bases from V and 2 bases from J, leaving 15 bases between. The CDR3 here is CASRALASSTDTQYF. CDR3 nucleotide sequence: TGTGCCAGCAGGGCACTAGCTTCTTCCACAGATACGCAGTATTTT.

The rearrangement uses TRBV6-5 and TRBJ1-1; D gene unclear. CDR1 and CDR2 (germline): MNHEY, SVGAGI. The V gene lost 0 bases and the J gene lost 6 bases, with 14 bases spanning the gap. CDR3 length: 15 amino acids. The CDR3 coding sequence is TGTGCCAGCAGTTACTCGATAGGCGGTCCCGCTGAAGCTTTCTTT. Translating it yields CASSYSIGGPAEAFF.

This clonotype was picked up one time. V is TRBV6-1 and J is TRBJ1-3, with D hard to call. Trimming took 6 bases from V and 0 from J, leaving 12 bases between them. CDR3 length: 15 amino acids. CDR1 and CDR2 from the germline V gene are MNHNS and SASEGT. The CDR3 nucleotides read TGTGCCAGCAGCCGAGGACGCGGCTCTGGAAACACCATATATTTT. Translating it yields CASSRGRGSGNTIYF.

This clonotype was counted a few times. CDR3 in DNA: TGTGCCAGCAGCTCCGGGACAGGGGGTTCAGATACGCAGTATTTT. Its translation: CASSSGTGGSDTQYF. V and J are TRBV6-4 and TRBJ2-3; TRBD1 aligns across 11 bases. J lost 4 bases, V lost 6 bases, and 6 bases had no gene match. The germline V gene encodes CDR1 MRHNA and CDR2 SNTAGT. The CDR3 is made up of 15 amino acids.

V gene TRBV11-2 combines with J gene TRBJ1-2, with D perhaps matching TRBD1 (5 bases). V was shortened by 0 bases and J by 2 bases, with 16 bases between the two germline ends. Germline assignment: CDR1 SGHAT and CDR2 FQNNGV. CDR3 length equals 17 residues. CDR3 nucleotide sequence: TGTGCCAGCAGCTTAGATCAGGGCCCGGGGATCAACTATGGCTACACCTTC. The encoded protein is CASSLDQGPGINYGYTF.